This T cell receptor beta chain appears in the sequencing data of a study of cytomegalovirus exposure and HLA in healthy donors. CDR1 is MNHEY and CDR2 is SVGAGI in the germline V gene. Trimming cost V 6 bases and J 4 bases, with 17 bases left between them. The CDR3 spans 15 residues. 13 Jbeta primers and 60 Vbeta primers were used for the PCR. Here immunoSEQ multiplex PCR was the method, and the copy in TCRdb shows in-frame clones only, minus some. This sample's table reports around 140,000 clones. This chain links TRBV6-5 with TRBJ2-3; possible D gene TRBD1, 6 bases. This TCR came from a woman between 45 and 60 years old in good health and CMV-seronegative. The sequencing input was PBMCs. The CDR3 region has the DNA TGTGCCAGCAGCCGTGCAGGGGTCGGAGCAGATACGCAGTATTTT. Translated, it gives CASSRAGVGADTQYF.